Shown below are 8 T cell receptor beta chains from a single sample sequenced in a study of breast tumors, draining lymph nodes, adjacent tissues. Breast cancer patients provided tissue from their axillary draining lymph nodes. TCRdb called the multiplex PCR reads again in MiXCR, with one record for every CDR3 protein. The sample has 200,000 to 300,000 distinct CDR3 sequences, roughly 31% seen once; the top ten hold roughly 1.2%. Input material: axillary lymph node tissue. Receptors were obtained from a female donor with breast cancer. Some clones in this sample may be carry-over from other donors' samples.

This clonotype was seen many times. The chain recombines TRBV20-1 with TRBJ2-7, with 13 bases aligning to TRBD2. Germline CDR1 and CDR2: DFQATT and SNEGSKA (reference sequence). This CDR3 has 15 residues. Losses at the gene ends were 6 bases for V and 3 bases for J; bases not matched to a gene: 8. The DNA for the CDR3 is TGCAGTGCGAATTCGGGACTAGCGGGAATCTACGAGCAGTACTTC. Translated, it gives CSANSGLAGIYEQYF.

V and J are TRBV20-1 and TRBJ2-4, with D hard to call. Germline assignment: CDR1 DFQATT and CDR2 SNEGSKA (reference sequence). V was trimmed by 0 bases and J by 1 base, leaving 13 bases between them. The CDR3 covers 16 residues. The CDR3: CSARDIAPRAKNIQYF. Here the CDR3 DNA reads TGCAGTGCTAGAGATATCGCTCCCCGGGCCAAAAACATTCAGTACTTC.

Worth noting for this clonotype: This may be a read error: a much more frequent sequence differs by one nucleotide. The chain links TRBV9 to TRBJ2-5; 8 bases are a match to TRBD1. Germline V CDR1 and CDR2: SGDLS, YYNGEE. The CDR3 runs 14 residues. The DNA of the CDR3 is TGTGCCAGCAGCGTAGGACAGGGGCAAGAGACCCAGTCCTTC. Protein product: CASSVGQGQETQSF. The full variable domain, with the rest looked up from reference TRBV9 and TRBJ2-5, is DSGVTQTPKHLITATGQRVTLRCSPRSGDLSVYWYQQSLDQGLQFLIQYYNGEERAKGNILERFSAQQFPDLHSELNLSSLELGDSALYFCASSVGQGQETQSFGPGTRLLVL.

In the case of this clonotype: Given a much more abundant clone one base away, this may be a read error. V gene TRBV9 combines with J gene TRBJ2-2; tentatively, D is TRBD2 (5 bases). The CDR3 is 13 amino acids. From germline, CDR1 is SGDLS and CDR2 YYNGEE. CDR3 bases: TGTGCCAGCAGCGTAGAGGAGTTCGGGGAGCTGTCTTTT. Translating it yields CASSVEEFGELSF.

The V call is TRBV7-9, the J call TRBJ1-1, with 9 bases that match TRBD1. The CDR3 consists of 14 residues. The germline CDR1 and CDR2 sequences are SEHNR and FQNEAQ (reference sequence). The V segment lost 4 bases and the J segment 5 bases; nucleotides outside the gene matches: 5. CDR3 coding DNA: TGTGCCAGCAGCTCCCGGGACAGGGAAACTGAAGCTTTCTTT. This translates into CASSSRDRETEAFF.

This clonotype was found many times. CDR3 sequence reads: CASSFDGRYNEQFF. The CDR3, as DNA: TGTGCCAGCAGCTTCGACGGGAGATACAATGAGCAGTTCTTC. The rearrangement joins TRBV7-2 to TRBJ2-1; D perhaps matches TRBD2 (6 bases). Germline CDR1 is SGHTA and CDR2 is FQGNSA. V was cut by 3 bases and J by 4 bases, with 10 bases left in between. The CDR3 contains 14 residues.

This clonotype has a count of ten or more. The chain combines TRBV6-5 with TRBJ1-5, with D perhaps matching TRBD1 (5 bases). V lost 4 bases to trimming and J lost 11 bases, with 15 bases between them. The germline CDR1 and CDR2 sequences are MNHEY and SVGAGI. This CDR3 is 13 amino acids long. The CDR3 nucleotides are TGTGCCAGCAGTTCCTCGAAAGGGGTAGCCCAGCATTTT. As protein: CASSSSKGVAQHF.

This clonotype has at least ten counts. The J gene is TRBJ2-7, the V gene TRBV9, with TRBD1 as a possible D gene (5 bases). Trimming cost V 0 bases and J 0 bases, with 13 bases left between them. This CDR3 is built from 16 residues. Germline V gene lookup returns CDR1 SGDLS and CDR2 YYNGEE. The CDR3 DNA reads TGTGCCAGCAGCGTAGAGGCTGGGGCGGCCTCCTACGAGCAGTACTTC. Translated: CASSVEAGAASYEQYF.